This T cell receptor beta chain was recovered during a study of shared clonotypes between healthy human individuals. The study, taken as a whole, reports: Donor clonotype sharing was expected to depend on sequencing depth.

This clone was seen a few times. Its specificity is not known. Original data processing: Quality scores were absent from the junction-only immunoSEQ sequences, so filtering differed. Sequencing used immunoSEQ multiplex PCR; TCRdb keeps in-frame clones, though not all of them. Clone size and the V and J calls come from that table; the DNA yielded D and trimming. The repertoire holds about half a million clones, with 70% to 80% as singletons. Recent vaccinations or acute infections were absent in the healthy HIV-negative adult donors. Each donor was a Caucasian adult residing in Nashville, Tennessee. The CDR3 length is 15 residues. Germline CDR1 is SGHRS and CDR2 is YFSETQ. The V segment lost 1 base and the J segment 1 base; nucleotides outside the gene matches: 3.

V and J are TRBV5-1 and TRBJ1-1; 8 bases map to TRBD1. The sample consisted of PBMCs. The origin of this receptor is a woman aged 40 to 50 in good health. Some clones in this sample may be carry-over from other donors' samples. DNA for the CDR3: TGCGCCAGCAGCTTGACAGGACAGGGGAACACTGAAGCTTTCTTT. Translation gives CASSLTGQGNTEAFF.